What follows describes a single T cell receptor (beta chain). The target antigen is unknown. Primers included in the PCR were 60 Vbeta and 13 Jbeta primers. Produced via immunoSEQ multiplex PCR; TCRdb's table is partial and in-frame only. Its listing shows around 78,000 clones. The sample belongs to a study of cytomegalovirus exposure and HLA in healthy donors. Turning to the study itself: As an earlier analysis found, about 200 million T cells yielded 100 million to 130 million unique TCR beta sequences. Study-wide results and caveats: The authors judged a highly shared variant cluster likely a sequencing artifact.

The ends lost 1 base at V and 2 bases at J; junction bases unmatched: 2. This CDR3 contains 15 residues. Per the germline V gene, CDR1 is LNHNV and CDR2 is YYDKDF (reference sequence). This sequence was found in a young man in good health and CMV-seropositive. The sequencing sample was made of PBMCs. The chain couples TRBV15 to TRBJ2-7, with 10 positions matching TRBD1. The CDR3 reads CATSRGGTGAYEQYF. The CDR3 region has the DNA TGTGCCACCAGCAGAGGCGGGACAGGGGCCTACGAGCAGTACTTC.